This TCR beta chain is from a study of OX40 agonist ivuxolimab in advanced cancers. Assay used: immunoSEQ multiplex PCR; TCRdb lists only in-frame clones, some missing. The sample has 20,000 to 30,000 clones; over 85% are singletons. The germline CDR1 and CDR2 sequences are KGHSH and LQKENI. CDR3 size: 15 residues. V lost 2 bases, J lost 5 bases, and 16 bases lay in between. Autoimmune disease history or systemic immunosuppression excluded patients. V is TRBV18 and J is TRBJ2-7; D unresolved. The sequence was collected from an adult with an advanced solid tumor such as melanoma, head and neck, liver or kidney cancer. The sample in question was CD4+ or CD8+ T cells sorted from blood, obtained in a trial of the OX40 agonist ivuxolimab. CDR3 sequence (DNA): TGTGCCAGCTCACCAAAACTGTACATAAAGGACGAGCAGTACTTC. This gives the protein CASSPKLYIKDEQYF.